Listed below are T cell receptor beta chains from one sample, sequenced in a study of T cells in Graves' hyperthyroidism and ophthalmopathy. TCRdb fed the multiplex PCR reads into MiXCR, producing one record per CDR3 protein. Of about 680,000 distinct CDR3 sequences in the sample, roughly a third were seen once. What was sequenced was blood. Receptors originate from a woman between 35 and 50 years old with Graves' hyperthyroidism. Each CDR3 is given with its conserved first and last residue. Each record gives: J gene, clone size, CDR3 length, V gene, D gene, CDR3 DNA, CDR3 protein. The D gene is left open where the match is weak. Size is stated for part of the rows, as once, few or many counts, or as a class when the clone is expanded.

>TRBJ1-4|many|14|TRBV7-2|.
TGTGCCAGCAGCTTAGGACAGTTTAATGAAAAACTGTTTTTT
CASSLGQFNEKLFF
>TRBJ2-5|few|16|TRBV7-2|TRBD2
TGTGCCAGCAGCTCCCTTAATAGCGGGAGTGGGGAGACCCAGTACTTC
CASSSLNSGSGETQYF
>TRBJ1-2|.|13|TRBV10-3|TRBD1
TGTGCCATCAGCGGGGGACAGGGAGAAGGCTACACCTTC
CAISGGQGEGYTF
>TRBJ1-1|few|15|TRBV7-2|.
TGTGCCAGCAGCTTAGCTCGGCTTCCAGGGACTGAAGCTTTCTTT
CASSLARLPGTEAFF
>TRBJ2-1|once|13|TRBV7-9|.
TGTGCCAGCAGCTCACTCGTCCCCCATGAGCAGTTCTTC
CASSSLVPHEQFF
>TRBJ1-2|.|15|TRBV6-5|TRBD1
TGTGCCAGCAGTTACGAACAGGGGGCTTACTATGGCTACACCTTC
CASSYEQGAYYGYTF
>TRBJ1-5|many|15|TRBV7-2|.
TGTGCCAGCAGCTTAAGACGGCAGATAAATCAGCCCCAGCATTTT
CASSLRRQINQPQHF
>TRBJ1-2|many|13|TRBV9|.
TGTGCCAGCAGCACCCCCCAAGACGGACGCTACACCTTC
CASSTPQDGRYTF
>TRBJ1-4|few|17|TRBV7-8|TRBD1
TGTGCCAGCAGCTTATCAAGGGGCAGGGGGTCTAATGAAAAACTGTTTTTT
CASSLSRGRGSNEKLFF
>TRBJ2-7|many|13|TRBV15|TRBD2
TGTGCCACCAGCGCCGGGGAGGGCTACGAGCAGTACTTC
CATSAGEGYEQYF
>TRBJ1-1|.|12|TRBV7-3|TRBD1
TGTGCCAGCAGCGATCACAGGGGTGAAGCTTTCTTT
CASSDHRGEAFF
>TRBJ2-7|.|12|TRBV20-1|.
TGCAGTGCTCATCGGGCAGGGCCCCTTACATACTTC
CSAHRAGPLTYF
>TRBJ1-2|.|13|TRBV25-1|TRBD1
TGTGCCAGCGGAACAGGGGGCGTTTATGGCTACACCTTC
CASGTGGVYGYTF
>TRBJ1-2|.|15|TRBV4-3|.
TGCGCCAGCAGCCAAGAGGGGGAGTACAATTTTGGCTACACCTTC
CASSQEGEYNFGYTF
>TRBJ2-7|few|16|TRBV5-1|TRBD1
TGTGCCAGCAGCCTACGGGACAGGGGTGGTAGGAACGAGCAGTACTTC
CASSLRDRGGRNEQYF
>TRBJ1-5|.|13|TRBV20-1|.
TGCAGTGCCTCTACAGGGAAGTATCAGCCCCAGCATTTT
CSASTGKYQPQHF
>TRBJ2-6|many|16|TRBV19|.
TGTGCCAGTAGTATAACGACAGGAGCTGGGGCCAACGTCCTGACTTTC
CASSITTGAGANVLTF
>TRBJ2-2|.|12|TRBV30|.
TGTGCCTGGAGTGTTAATAGCGGGGAGCTGTTTTTT
CAWSVNSGELFF
>TRBJ2-2|few|17|TRBV5-6|TRBD2
TGTGCCAGCAGCCCAACGGGACTAGCGGGACCGACCGGGGAGCTGTTTTTT
CASSPTGLAGPTGELFF